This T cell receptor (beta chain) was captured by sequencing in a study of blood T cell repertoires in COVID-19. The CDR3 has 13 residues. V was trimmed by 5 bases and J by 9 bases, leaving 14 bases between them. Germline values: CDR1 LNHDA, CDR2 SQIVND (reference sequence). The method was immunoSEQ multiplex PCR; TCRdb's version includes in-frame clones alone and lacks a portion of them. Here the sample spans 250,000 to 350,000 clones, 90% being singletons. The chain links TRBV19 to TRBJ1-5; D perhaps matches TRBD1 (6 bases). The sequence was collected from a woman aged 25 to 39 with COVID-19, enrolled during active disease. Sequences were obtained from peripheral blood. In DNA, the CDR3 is TGTGCCAGTAGTGGAGACAGGCTAGCGCCCCAGCATTTT. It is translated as CASSGDRLAPQHF.